This record looks at one TCR beta chain sequence and its context. Antigen unknown. The data belong to a study of graft-versus-host responses after intestinal transplantation. Study information: Grafts that recipients had were multivisceral, liver-intestinal, or isolated intestinal transplants. The whole recipient group had anti-thymocyte globulin induction followed by tacrolimus and steroids for roughly 3 years. Findings of the study overall: Marrow from the recipient contained GvH clones, some of which had appeared first in ileum or blood.

After removal of 3 bases from V and 5 bases from J, the junction contained 6 bases not matched to a gene. The CDR3 is 15 amino acids. Germline values: CDR1 SGHAT, CDR2 FQNNGV. Profiling relied on immunoSEQ multiplex PCR, and the TCRdb table lists in-frame clones only, not all of them. The profile covers about 51,000 clones, with around 92% appearing a single time and under 0.65% taken by the ten largest. The material sequenced was unstimulated CD4+ T cells sorted from spleen or lymph node cells, taken before transplant. The chain has TRBV11-2 and TRBJ2-5; 10 bases are shared with TRBD2. This TCR derives from a human donor who was the organ donor for an intestinal transplant. CDR3 nucleotides: TGTGCCAGCAGCTTTAGTAGCGGGAGGCCGGAGACCCAGTACTTC. Translation: CASSFSSGRPETQYF.